The present entry profiles one T cell receptor (beta chain) with its context. The antigen remains unidentified. For each subset, genomic DNA was distributed in equal portions over several immunoSEQ plates. Sequencing was performed with immunoSEQ multiplex PCR; in TCRdb, only in-frame clones are kept and a portion is missing. The profile shows 600,000 to 800,000 clones, over 60% of them singletons. The sample belongs to a study of shared clonotypes between healthy human individuals. Study-wide context: The study drew on a couple of women and a few men aged 18 to 49 as donors.

General study findings and limits: Some clonotypes were shared by all four sorted-subset donors, while others were not shared. The non-shared ones had lower generation probabilities than the shared ones. Clonotype sharing among donors was thought likely to change with sequencing depth.

The CDR3 totals 14 residues. CDR1 is KGHSH and CDR2 is LQKENI in the germline V gene. V shed 3 bases and J shed 5 bases, with 14 bases lying between them. The receptor's source is a woman aged 25 to 39 in good health. This chain links TRBV18 with TRBJ2-7; D possibly corresponds to TRBD2 (7 bases). Sequencing was carried out using memory CD4+ T cells sorted from blood. Sample subset: CD45RA-negative fraction. CDR3 DNA: TGTGCCAGCTCACCTGCCCCGGGGGGCAACGAGCAGTACTTC. Amino acid sequence: CASSPAPGGNEQYF.